The following is a T cell receptor (beta chain) sequence with its context. TCRdb itself ran the RT-PCR reads through MiXCR, one entry per CDR3 protein. The sample carries about 960,000 distinct CDR3 sequences, roughly 18% recorded once. The data were taken from a study of patients and donors after allogeneic stem cell transplantation. This sequence originates from a human donor who was either an allogeneic HSCT recipient or a stem cell or donor lymphocyte infusion donor (not recorded which). It is not recorded whose cells these are; they may come from a transplant donor. Sequencing used blood, either unsorted or a sorted T cell fraction (not recorded which).

Here the CDR3 reads CASSLANQRKTQYF. CDR3 DNA: TGTGCCAGCAGTTTAGCGAACCAGCGGAAGACCCAGTACTTC. V usage is TRBV12-3 or TRBV12-4 and J usage is TRBJ2-5; weak D call: TRBD2 (5 bases). V was clipped by 0 bases and J by 6 bases, with 11 bases between them. The CDR3 covers 14 residues.